The 23 T cell receptor beta chains below all came from one sample that was sequenced in a study of shared clonotypes between healthy human individuals (dated by TCRdb to 2020 to 2021). Library creation used the immunoSEQ multiplex PCR assay. In TCRdb, the immuneACCESS table is reduced to in-frame sequences with V and J assigned. These tables do not hold every clone; where another copy was compared, an unresolved V gene accounts for under half, and the others remain unexplained. Recorded for this sample are some 2 million clones; around 95% of them occurred a single time. The ten most abundant clones make up 0.1% to 0.15% of the sample. Sequenced: naive CD4+ T cells sorted from blood. The cell subset or site tag for this specimen amounts to: CD45RA+ positively selected. The receptors come from a man aged 18 to 29 in good health.

Worth noting for this clone: Different DNA sequences within this sample yield the same CDR3. The genes are TRBV30 and TRBJ1-5; 9 bases align to TRBD1. Trimming took 2 bases from V and 5 from J; bases not matched to a gene: 1. Looked up from germline, CDR1 is GTSNPN and CDR2 is SVGIG (reference sequence). The CDR3 totals 13 residues. The CDR3 bases are TGTGCCTGGAGTCGGGACAGGGATCAGCCCCAGCATTTT. Residues: CAWSRDRDQPQHF. Drawing the rest from reference TRBV30 and TRBJ1-5, the complete variable domain is SQTIHQWPATLVQPVGSPLSLECTVEGTSNPNLYWYRQAAGRGLQLLFYSVGIGQISSEVPQNLSASRPQDRQFILSSKKLLLSDSGFYLCAWSRDRDQPQHFGDGTRLSIL.

The chain employs TRBV6-1 and TRBJ2-6; D ambiguous. The CDR3 runs to 14 residues. Germline assignment: CDR1 MNHNS and CDR2 SASEGT. Deletions cut 10 bases from V and 2 bases from J, with 12 bases between. As DNA, the CDR3 is TGTGCCACCCTGTCTGCCCCTGGGGCCAACGTCCTGACTTTC. This encodes CATLSAPGANVLTF.

This sequence joins TRBV30 and TRBJ1-2; no firm D call. The germline gives CDR1 GTSNPN, CDR2 SVGIG (reference sequence). V was pared by 5 bases and J by 1 base, with 11 bases between. CDR3 length: 13 amino acids. This CDR3 reads CAWDQQLNYGYTF. Here the CDR3 DNA reads TGTGCCTGGGATCAACAGCTTAACTATGGCTACACCTTC. Complete variable domain (other parts from reference TRBV30 and TRBJ1-2): SQTIHQWPATLVQPVGSPLSLECTVEGTSNPNLYWYRQAAGRGLQLLFYSVGIGQISSEVPQNLSASRPQDRQFILSSKKLLLSDSGFYLCAWDQQLNYGYTFGSGTRLTVV.

The chain is built from TRBV7-9 and TRBJ1-4; the D is unclear. V was shortened by 3 bases and J by 3 bases, with 8 bases between the two germline ends. Germline CDR1 and CDR2: SEHNR and FQNEAQ (reference sequence). The CDR3 runs to 14 residues. The CDR3 DNA sequence: TGTGCCAGCAGCTTGGGCATATCTAATGAAAAACTGTTTTTT. Translation: CASSLGISNEKLFF.

The J gene is TRBJ2-3, the V gene TRBV9; TRBD2 aligns across 7 bases. V lost 0 bases to trimming and J lost 0 bases; unmatched junction nucleotides: 4. Germline V CDR1 and CDR2: SGDLS, YYNGEE. CDR3 size: 16 residues. The CDR3 DNA sequence: TGTGCCAGCAGCGTAGTGGGAGGGTTCAGCACAGATACGCAGTATTTT. This encodes CASSVVGGFSTDTQYF.

In regard to this clone: The sample has other DNA sequences that encode this CDR3 too. The chain has TRBV6-5 and TRBJ2-2, with D possibly called TRBD1 or TRBD2 (5 bases each). Germline V gene lookup returns CDR1 MNHEY and CDR2 SVGAGI. This CDR3 comprises 16 residues. V lost 0 bases to trimming and J lost 4 bases, with 12 bases between them. The CDR3 bases are TGTGCCAGCAGTTACTCGTCGGGGACGGGCACCGGGGAGCTGTTTTTT. Its protein product is CASSYSSGTGTGELFF.

This clone has just one count. CDR3 bases: TGTGCCAGCAGCGAACGAGGGGAAAGAGATACGCAGTATTTT. Its protein product is CASSERGERDTQYF. This chain uses TRBV11-3 with TRBJ2-3; either TRBD1 or TRBD2 may supply D (5 bases each). Germline V lookup: CDR1 SGHNT, CDR2 YENEEA. This CDR3 has 14 residues. Trimming took 5 bases from V and 5 from J, leaving 14 bases between them.

The chain combines TRBV4-1 with TRBJ2-5; D not certain. Germline V gene sequence: CDR1 MGHRA, CDR2 YSYEKL. The CDR3 loop spans 15 amino acids. Trimming shortened V by 1 base and J by 6 bases, and 15 bases separated the two germline ends. This CDR3 reads CASSQVTITGQTQYF. The CDR3 bases are TGCGCCAGCAGCCAAGTAACGATAACCGGACAGACCCAGTACTTC.

The chain uses TRBV6-1 and TRBJ1-4, with D possibly matching TRBD1 (6 bases). V lost 6 bases and J lost 6, with 17 bases in between. Germline CDR1 MNHNS, CDR2 SASEGT. This CDR3 comprises 15 residues. CDR3: CASRTSDSFYEKLFF. The CDR3 DNA is TGTGCCAGCAGAACCTCGGACAGCTTTTATGAAAAACTGTTTTTT.

The chain joins TRBV30 to TRBJ1-2, with TRBD1 matching over 8 bases. V shed 4 bases, J shed 7 bases, and the junction held 11 bases outside the gene matches. In germline, CDR1 is GTSNPN, CDR2 SVGIG (reference sequence). The CDR3 length is 14 residues. The CDR3 nucleotides read TGTGCCTGGATTCGGGCGCAACAGGGGGGTGGCTACACCTTC. Amino acids: CAWIRAQQGGGYTF.

The V and J genes are TRBV28 and TRBJ1-6; D is undetermined. Trimming removed 3 bases from V and 0 bases from J, with 18 bases in between. Germline CDR1 and CDR2: MDHEN and SYDVKM. CDR3 length: 19 residues. CDR3 nucleotides: TGTGCCAGCAGTTTTGGTCTCGGCAGCCCGAGCTCCTATAATTCACCCCTCCACTTT. It codes for CASSFGLGSPSSYNSPLHF.

The V call is TRBV15, the J call TRBJ1-5; D is ambiguous. The CDR3 contains 12 residues. Per the germline V gene, CDR1 is LNHNV and CDR2 is YYDKDF (reference sequence). The ends were cut back, 3 bases at V and 6 bases at J, with 6 bases in the middle. CDR3 in DNA: TGTGCCACCAGCAGGGATGCTCAGCCCCAGCATTTT. Protein sequence: CATSRDAQPQHF.

Worth noting for this clone: The sample carries other DNA sequences with the same CDR3. This chain links TRBV6-1 with TRBJ1-1; D not resolved. Trimming shortened V by 8 bases and J by 1 base, and 5 bases separated the two germline ends. Germline-derived CDR1 and CDR2 are MNHNS and SASEGT. The CDR3 extends over 11 amino acids. The CDR3 bases are TGTGCCAGCCGGGCGAACACTGAAGCTTTCTTT. Translation gives CASRANTEAFF.

CDR3 coding DNA: TGTGCCTGGAGTCTTACAGAGAACACTGAAGCTTTCTTT. It translates to CAWSLTENTEAFF. This sequence joins TRBV30 and TRBJ1-1; D unresolved. This CDR3 spans 13 amino acids. The germline V gene encodes CDR1 GTSNPN and CDR2 SVGIG (reference sequence). V was trimmed by 2 bases and J by 1 base, leaving 8 bases between them.

As regards this clone: Germline and junction disagree at one end, which may indicate a read error. The rearrangement uses TRBV7-2 and TRBJ1-4, with 8 bases fitting TRBD1. The CDR3 length is 15 residues. From germline, CDR1 is SGHTA and CDR2 FQGNSA. In nucleotides, the CDR3 is TGTGCCAGCAGCCTAGCCCAGGGGGCAGAGGGAAAACTGTTTTTT. Translation: CASSLAQGAEGKLFF.

As regards this clone: With a much larger clone just one base away, this may be a read error. Different DNA sequences within this sample yield the same CDR3. The chain carries TRBV6-6 and TRBJ2-7, with D possibly TRBD1 on 6 matching bases. Germline loops: CDR1 MNHNY, CDR2 SVGAGI (reference sequence). V was shortened by 2 bases and J by 1 base, with 6 bases between the two germline ends. The CDR3 consists of 13 residues. The CDR3 nucleotides read TGTGCCAGCAGTTACCAGGGGTCCTACGAGCAGTACTTC. It encodes CASSYQGSYEQYF.

The chain couples TRBV28 to TRBJ1-4, with TRBD1 identical over 10 bases. This CDR3 is 15 amino acids long. J was trimmed by 8 bases and V by 10 bases; bases with no gene match: 13. Germline V gene sequence: CDR1 MDHEN, CDR2 SYDVKM. CDR3 nucleotides: TGTGCCACCCGATTCCGGGACAGGGGTTGGGAAAAACTGTTTTTT. Protein: CATRFRDRGWEKLFF.

The gene calls are TRBV9 and TRBJ1-2, with TRBD1 matching over 7 bases. The germline CDR1 and CDR2 sequences are SGDLS and YYNGEE. Trimming took 4 bases from V and 4 from J; bases not matched to a gene: 4. The CDR3 has 13 amino acids. The CDR3 is CASSMGQSYGYTF. The CDR3 DNA is TGTGCCAGCAGCATGGGACAGAGCTATGGCTACACCTTC.

This rearrangement joins TRBV30 to TRBJ1-3; the D gene is possibly TRBD1 (5 bases). The V gene's germline CDR1 is GTSNPN and CDR2 SVGIG (reference sequence). The CDR3 covers 14 residues. V lost 2 bases, J lost 4 bases, and 12 bases lay in between. The CDR3 coding sequence is TGTGCCTGGAGTATTGGGGGTGGCGGAAACACCATATATTTT. This encodes CAWSIGGGGNTIYF. Full variable domain (remainder filled in from reference TRBV30 and TRBJ1-3): SQTIHQWPATLVQPVGSPLSLECTVEGTSNPNLYWYRQAAGRGLQLLFYSVGIGQISSEVPQNLSASRPQDRQFILSSKKLLLSDSGFYLCAWSIGGGGNTIYFGEGSWLTVV.

The chain is built from TRBV10-3 and TRBJ1-2; possible D gene TRBD1, 5 bases. The CDR3 totals 14 residues. V lost 2 bases, J lost 4 bases, and 11 bases lay in between. CDR1 and CDR2 (germline): ENHRY, SYGVKD. The CDR3 region is CAISEKGTSYGYTF. Written as DNA, the CDR3 is TGTGCCATCAGTGAGAAAGGGACCTCCTATGGCTACACCTTC.

This chain uses TRBV5-1 with TRBJ2-3; 8 bases are shared with TRBD2. The CDR3 is made up of 17 amino acids. After removal of 0 bases from V and 2 bases from J, the junction contained 8 bases not matched to a gene. CDR1 is SGHRS, CDR2 YFSETQ, per germline. CDR3 coding DNA: TGCGCCAGCAGCTTGGCCTTCACTAGCGGAACCACAGATACGCAGTATTTT. The encoded protein is CASSLAFTSGTTDTQYF.

V is TRBV30 and J is TRBJ1-4; 7 nucleotides line up with TRBD1. J gave up 7 bases and V 7 bases, and 9 bases lay outside the gene matches. This CDR3 contains 13 residues. Germline CDR1 and CDR2: GTSNPN and SVGIG (reference sequence). This CDR3 is CALQGRGTEKLFF. In DNA form, the CDR3 reads TGTGCCTTACAGGGGCGTGGAACTGAAAAACTGTTTTTT.

The chain joins TRBV14 to TRBJ2-5, with TRBD2 identical over 11 bases. The CDR3 runs 16 residues. The ends lost 3 bases at V and 4 bases at J; junction bases unmatched: 7. The germline CDR1 and CDR2 sequences are SGHDN and FVKESK. CDR3 region: CASSHSSGGARETQYF. DNA for the CDR3: TGTGCCAGCAGCCATAGTAGCGGGGGGGCTCGAGAGACCCAGTACTTC.